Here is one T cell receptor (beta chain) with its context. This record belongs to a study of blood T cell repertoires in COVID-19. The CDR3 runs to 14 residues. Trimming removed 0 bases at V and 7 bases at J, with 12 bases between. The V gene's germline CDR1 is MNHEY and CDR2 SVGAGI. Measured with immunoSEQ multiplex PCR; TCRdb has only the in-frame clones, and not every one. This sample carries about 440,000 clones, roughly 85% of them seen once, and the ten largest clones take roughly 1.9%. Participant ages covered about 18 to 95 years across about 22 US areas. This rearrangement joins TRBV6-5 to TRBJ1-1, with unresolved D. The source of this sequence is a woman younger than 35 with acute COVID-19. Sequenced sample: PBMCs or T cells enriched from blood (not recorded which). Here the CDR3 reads CASSYSIPDYEAFF. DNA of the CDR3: TGTGCCAGCAGTTACTCGATTCCCGACTATGAAGCTTTCTTT.